The present entry profiles one T cell receptor beta chain with its context. This entry belongs to a study of control samples from healthy donors and cancer patients. The CDR3 loop spans 15 amino acids. Germline V gives CDR1 GTSNPN, CDR2 SVGIG (reference sequence). V shed 1 base and J 6 bases; nucleotides not matched to a gene: 6. Sequencing used immunoSEQ multiplex PCR; TCRdb keeps in-frame clones, though not all of them. The sample includes 90,000 to 150,000 clones, about 87% of them seen just once. This TCR came from a man aged 35-49 years in good health. The chain couples TRBV30 to TRBJ2-3; 11 bases align to TRBD2. The material sequenced was blood. CDR3 region: CAWSALAGGADTQYF. The CDR3 coding sequence is TGTGCCTGGAGTGCATTAGCGGGGGGGGCTGATACGCAGTATTTT.